This T cell receptor (beta chain) appears in the sequencing data of a study of blood T cell repertoires in COVID-19. Study-level background: Samples representing acute and convalescent COVID-19 were sourced from the United States, Italy and Spain.

Sequencing used immunoSEQ multiplex PCR; TCRdb keeps in-frame clones, though not all of them. Of roughly 250,000 clones in the sample, around 88% are singletons; the top ten hold around 0.88%. The clonotype comes from a man aged 25 to 45 with acute or convalescent COVID-19. The sequenced sample was peripheral blood.

This CDR3 is CASSANSWPQETQYF. The CDR3 region has the DNA TGTGCCAGCTCAGCTAACAGTTGGCCCCAAGAGACCCAGTACTTC. This sequence joins TRBV18 and TRBJ2-5; D uncertain. The CDR3 consists of 15 residues. The germline V gene has CDR1 KGHSH and CDR2 LQKENI. Trimming left V 5 bases short and J 1 base short, with 14 bases between.